This entry lists 21 T cell receptor beta chains sequenced from one sample in a study of CD8 T cells in Susac syndrome. After extraction with the RNeasy kit, roughly 0.5 to 1 ug of the RNA was reverse transcribed using random hexamers. TCRdb passed the immunoSEQ multiplex PCR reads through MiXCR, listing each CDR3 protein once. The sample has about 120,000 distinct CDR3 sequences; about 95% are singletons. The sequencing input was CD4+ T cells from PBMCs. These receptors were collected from a human donor in good health.

V usage is TRBV20-1 and J usage is TRBJ2-3; 11 nucleotides align to TRBD2. With 5 bases clipped from V and 6 bases from J, the junction kept 7 bases outside the gene matches. The CDR3 is made up of 14 amino acids. Germline-derived CDR1 and CDR2 are DFQATT and SNEGSKA (reference sequence). The CDR3 reads CSALTSGSGDTQYF. In DNA, the CDR3 is TGCAGTGCTTTAACTAGCGGGAGTGGGGATACGCAGTATTTT.

This chain joins TRBV6-6 and TRBJ2-5; 8 bases align to TRBD1. V lost 7 bases to trimming and J lost 4 bases; unmatched junction nucleotides: 8. CDR3 length: 14 residues. Germline values: CDR1 MNHNY, CDR2 SVGAGI (reference sequence). The CDR3 DNA follows: TGTGCCAGCACCTCAGGACAGGGCCCAGAGACCCAGTACTTC. Translation: CASTSGQGPETQYF.

This chain joins TRBV6-5 and TRBJ2-7; 7 bases align to TRBD2. The CDR3 sequence is 17 residues long. V shed 2 bases, J shed 1 base, and the junction held 11 bases outside the gene matches. Germline lookup yields CDR1 MNHEY and CDR2 SVGAGI. The CDR3 sequence: CASSYPGLAGRSYEQYF. CDR3 DNA: TGTGCCAGCAGTTACCCTGGTTTAGCGGGTCGGTCCTACGAGCAGTACTTC.

This chain connects TRBV11-1 to TRBJ2-7; D is undetermined. CDR1 and CDR2 (germline): SGHAT, FQDESV (reference sequence). V lost 6 bases to trimming and J lost 0 bases, with 15 bases between them. CDR3 size: 15 residues. The CDR3 DNA sequence: TGTGCCAGCAGACTGACTGATATTGGCTCCTACGAGCAGTACTTC. It specifies CASRLTDIGSYEQYF. The complete variable domain, with remaining parts taken from reference TRBV11-1 and TRBJ2-7, reads EAEVAQSPRYKITEKSQAVAFWCDPISGHATLYWYRQILGQGPELLVQFQDESVVDDSQLPKDRFSAERLKGVDSTLKIQPAELGDSAMYLCASRLTDIGSYEQYFGPGTRLTVT.

This clonotype was recorded once. The chain couples TRBV7-2 to TRBJ2-2, with 7 bases identical to TRBD1. The CDR3 length is 13 residues. The germline CDR1 and CDR2 sequences are SGHTA and FQGNSA. J lost 7 bases, V lost 5 bases, and 4 bases had no gene match. The CDR3 region has the DNA TGTGCCAGCAGCCGACAGGGAGACGGGGAGCTGTTTTTT. This sequence encodes CASSRQGDGELFF.

The gene calls are TRBV7-6 and TRBJ1-2, with TRBD1 identical over 7 bases. Germline V gene data show CDR1 as SGHVS and CDR2 as FNYEAQ. The V gene end was trimmed by 9 bases and the J gene end by 3 bases; junction bases not matched to a gene: 22. This CDR3 has 18 residues. The CDR3 here is CASRKSPGQPLFHYGYTF. DNA for the CDR3: TGTGCCAGTAGGAAATCCCCGGGACAGCCCCTGTTTCACTATGGCTACACCTTC.

The V call is TRBV3-1, the J call TRBJ2-1; 8 bases match TRBD2. V lost 1 base, J lost 5 bases, and 10 bases stayed unmatched. The V gene's germline CDR1 is LGHDT and CDR2 YNNKEL (reference sequence). CDR3 size: 17 residues. The CDR3 region has the DNA TGTGCCAGCAGCCAAGTTCTCGGGAGGGCTTTCAACAATGAGCAGTTCTTC. Translation: CASSQVLGRAFNNEQFF.

The chain couples TRBV19 to TRBJ1-5; D gene uncertain. From germline, CDR1 is LNHDA and CDR2 SQIVND (reference sequence). Trimming cost V 9 bases and J 0 bases, with 15 bases left between them. The CDR3 loop spans 15 amino acids. The CDR3 region is CASSDTSLSNQPQHF. CDR3 sequence (DNA): TGTGCCAGCTCTGATACGAGCCTTAGCAATCAGCCCCAGCATTTT.

V and J are TRBV7-2 and TRBJ2-2; weak D call: TRBD2 (5 bases). The CDR3 extends over 15 amino acids. Germline lookup yields CDR1 SGHTA and CDR2 FQGNSA. V lost 4 bases, J lost 5 bases, and 14 bases lay in between. The CDR3 region is CASSSAETTTGELFF. In DNA, the CDR3 is TGTGCCAGCAGCTCCGCCGAGACTACAACCGGGGAGCTGTTTTTT.

V and J are TRBV29-1 and TRBJ2-5; D might be TRBD1 (5 bases). The V and J ends lost 4 bases and 1 base respectively, with 10 bases between them. Germline V gives CDR1 SQVTM, CDR2 ANQGSEA. The CDR3 extends over 13 amino acids. The CDR3 nucleotides read TGCAGCGTTGGGGGCAGACTCCAAGAGACCCAGTACTTC. Its translation is CSVGGRLQETQYF.

The rearrangement uses TRBV6-5 and TRBJ1-5; 7 nucleotides match TRBD1. The germline gives CDR1 MNHEY, CDR2 SVGAGI. The CDR3 has 15 amino acids. With V trimmed by 4 bases and J by 0 bases, 3 bases remained unmatched. As DNA, the CDR3 is TGTGCCAGCAGTTCGACAGGGTTTAGCAATCAGCCCCAGCATTTT. As protein: CASSSTGFSNQPQHF.

The V gene is TRBV12-3 or TRBV12-4, the J gene TRBJ2-1, with TRBD1 as a possible D gene (6 bases). V lost 7 bases and J 5 bases, leaving 18 bases between the germline ends. CDR3 length equals 15 residues. CDR3 residues: CASNHINRDHNEQFF. CDR3 DNA: TGTGCCAGCAACCACATTAACAGGGACCACAATGAGCAGTTCTTC.

This chain connects TRBV28 to TRBJ2-1; TRBD1 is a possible D gene (5 bases). Per germline, CDR1 MDHEN and CDR2 SYDVKM. This CDR3 is 12 amino acids long. Trimming stripped 2 bases from V and 7 bases from J, with 6 bases between. In DNA form, the CDR3 reads TGTGCCAGCAGTTTAAGGACAAATGAGCAGTTCTTC. Residues: CASSLRTNEQFF. Filled out from reference TRBV28 and TRBJ2-1, the complete variable domain reads DVKVTQSSRYLVKRTGEKVFLECVQDMDHENMFWYRQDPGLGLRLIYFSYDVKMKEKGDIPEGYSVSREKKERFSLILESASTNQTSMYLCASSLRTNEQFFGPGTRLTVL.

The table lists this clonotype with a count of one. This chain connects TRBV6-2 or TRBV6-3 to TRBJ2-1, with 7 bases matching TRBD2. The CDR3 contains 14 residues. Trimming cost V 6 bases and J 6 bases; bases outside gene matches: 8. Germline CDR1 MNHEY, CDR2 SVGEGT. The CDR3 spells CASRDISGGNEQFF. DNA for the CDR3: TGTGCCAGCAGGGACATCTCGGGGGGCAATGAGCAGTTCTTC.

This rearrangement joins TRBV12-3 or TRBV12-4 to TRBJ1-5; TRBD1 aligns across 7 bases. V lost 6 bases, J lost 7 bases, and 6 bases stayed unmatched. The CDR3 is 13 amino acids. CDR3 sequence reads: CASSGQDQQPQHF. The CDR3 DNA is TGTGCCAGCAGCGGACAGGACCAGCAGCCCCAGCATTTT.

The chain has TRBV5-8 and TRBJ2-7; D may be TRBD1 (6 bases). The germline CDR1 and CDR2 sequences are SGHTS and YDEGEE. The CDR3 covers 14 residues. V lost 3 bases, J lost 3 bases, and 13 bases lay in between. The CDR3 bases are TGTGCCAGCAGCTACGGACAGAGAGGCTACGAGCAGTACTTC. As protein: CASSYGQRGYEQYF.

This chain links TRBV11-1 with TRBJ1-6; 8 bases are a match to TRBD1. After removal of 0 bases from V and 4 bases from J, the junction contained 14 bases not matched to a gene. CDR3 length: 20 amino acids. Germline V gene lookup returns CDR1 SGHAT and CDR2 FQDESV (reference sequence). The CDR3 region is CASSLAFLIDRGHYNSPLHF. The DNA for the CDR3 is TGTGCCAGCAGCTTAGCGTTCTTGATCGACAGGGGACATTATAATTCACCCCTCCACTTT. The complete variable domain, with remaining parts taken from reference TRBV11-1 and TRBJ1-6, reads EAEVAQSPRYKITEKSQAVAFWCDPISGHATLYWYRQILGQGPELLVQFQDESVVDDSQLPKDRFSAERLKGVDSTLKIQPAELGDSAMYLCASSLAFLIDRGHYNSPLHFGNGTRLTVT.

This clonotype was counted once. As DNA, the CDR3 is TGTGCCAGCAGTGCCATATCGGGACAGGGGGCTGGAAACACCATATATTTT. Translating it yields CASSAISGQGAGNTIYF. J is TRBJ1-3 and V is TRBV25-1; 11 bases fit TRBD1. Trimming took 4 bases from V and 2 from J; bases not matched to a gene: 7. This CDR3 has 17 amino acids. Germline-derived CDR1 and CDR2 are MGHDK and SYGVNS. The whole variable domain, remainder taken from reference TRBV25-1 and TRBJ1-3, is EADIYQTPRYLVIGTGKKITLECSQTMGHDKMYWYQQDPGMELHLIHYSYGVNSTEKGDLSSESTVSRIRTEHFPLTLESARPSHTSQYLCASSAISGQGAGNTIYFGEGSWLTVV.

The V gene is TRBV7-2, the J gene TRBJ2-1; D is possibly TRBD2 (6 bases). Between the trimmed V and J ends, which lost 1 base and 2 bases, there was a span of 9 bases. The CDR3 is made up of 15 amino acids. Germline V gives CDR1 SGHTA, CDR2 FQGNSA. CDR3 bases: TGTGCCAGCAGCTTAGAACCGGGGGCCTACAATGAGCAGTTCTTC. Translating it yields CASSLEPGAYNEQFF. The variable domain in full, with the rest retrieved from reference TRBV7-2 and TRBJ2-1, is GAGVSQSPSNKVTEKGKDVELRCDPISGHTALYWYRQSLGQGLEFLIYFQGNSAPDKSGLPSDRFSAERTGGSVSTLTIQRTQQEDSAVYLCASSLEPGAYNEQFFGPGTRLTVL.

The chain employs TRBV9 and TRBJ1-1; the match to TRBD1 covers 8 bases. The CDR3 runs to 14 residues. With V trimmed by 3 bases and J by 5 bases, 6 bases remained unmatched. Germline V gene sequence: CDR1 SGDLS, CDR2 YYNGEE. CDR3 region: CASSAGQGKTEAFF. The CDR3 DNA sequence: TGTGCCAGCAGCGCCGGACAGGGTAAGACTGAAGCTTTCTTT.

The V and J genes are TRBV27 and TRBJ2-4, with D hard to call. Deletions cut 10 bases from V and 0 bases from J, with 16 bases between. This CDR3 contains 15 residues. CDR1 and CDR2 from the germline V gene are MNHEY and SMNVEV (reference sequence). In DNA form, the CDR3 reads TGTGCCACACGTCGATTAGGTGAAGCCAAAAACATTCAGTACTTC. The encoded protein is CATRRLGEAKNIQYF.